The rows below give T cell receptor beta chains drawn from one sample of a study of cytomegalovirus exposure and HLA in healthy donors. This table comes from immunoSEQ multiplex PCR, and its TCRdb copy is limited to in-frame clones, with some not included. The sample includes about 140,000 clones, almost 85% of them seen just once. Sequencing was done on a sample of PBMCs. The source is a man younger than 30 in good health and CMV-seropositive. Both conserved end residues are part of each CDR3. A D gene is named only where the DNA matches it firmly. Not all rows give a size; the values are once, few, many and, for expanded clones, a class.

d_gene	v_gene	abundance	j_gene	CDR3nt	CDR3aa
-	TRBV5-6	-	TRBJ2-7	TGTGCCAGCAGTCCTGGAGTCGAAACATCCTACGAGCAGTACTTC	CASSPGVETSYEQYF
TRBD1	TRBV27	-	TRBJ2-7	TGTGCCAGCAGGACCTGGACAGGTGACCTGTACGAGCAGTACTTC	CASRTWTGDLYEQYF
-	TRBV5-1	-	TRBJ2-6	TGCGCCAGCAGCTCAAGGGGGTCTGGGGCCAACGTCCTGACTTTC	CASSSRGSGANVLTF
-	TRBV5-1	-	TRBJ2-5	TGCGCCAGCAGCCCTGGATGGGGAGTGCTGGAGACCCAGTACTTC	CASSPGWGVLETQYF
-	TRBV2	-	TRBJ2-1	TGTGCCAGCAGTGATGAAAGGGGTTACAATGAGCAGTTCTTC	CASSDERGYNEQFF
-	TRBV27	-	TRBJ1-4	TGTGCCAGCAGTTGGACAGCAACTAATGAAAAACTGTTTTTT	CASSWTATNEKLFF
-	TRBV6-5	-	TRBJ1-1	TGTGCCAGCAGTTACTCACAGACGGATCCTCCTGAAGCTTTCTTT	CASSYSQTDPPEAFF
TRBD2	TRBV5-1	once	TRBJ2-1	TGCGCCAGCAGCCTAGGGACTAGCATCAATGAGCAGTTCTTC	CASSLGTSINEQFF
-	TRBV5-6	few	TRBJ1-1	TGTGCCAGCAGCTTGGCCCGGGGGAGGACTGAAGCTTTCTTT	CASSLARGRTEAFF
-	TRBV7-9	-	TRBJ2-7	TGTGCCAGCAGCTTAGGTTCGTTCTACGAGCAGTACTTC	CASSLGSFYEQYF
-	TRBV28	few	TRBJ2-7	TGTGCCAGCAGTGAAAGACTGACGACCTCCTACGAGCAGTACTTC	CASSERLTTSYEQYF
-	TRBV5-1	-	TRBJ1-5	TGCGCCAGCAGTTCAGGTTATAGCAATCAGCCCCAGCATTTT	CASSSGYSNQPQHF
TRBD2	TRBV5-4	once	TRBJ2-3	TGTGCCTCCAGCTTGGAGGTCGTAGCGGGAGTAGATACGCAGTATTTT	CASSLEVVAGVDTQYF
-	TRBV6-5	few	TRBJ2-2	TGTGCCAGCAGTTATTACCGGTTCGCCGGCGGGGAGCTGTTTTTT	CASSYYRFAGGELFF
TRBD1	TRBV27	-	TRBJ2-7	TGTGCCAGCAGTTTTGGGACAGGTCCCTCTTACGAGCAGTACTTC	CASSFGTGPSYEQYF